The rows below give T cell receptor beta chains drawn from one sample of a study of PD-1 blockade in classical Hodgkin lymphoma. Profiled with immunoSEQ multiplex PCR; TCRdb holds only in-frame clones, not every one. The sample gives about 98,000 clones, 80% to 95% of which show up once; 2.5% to 3% is in the top ten. The source material was peripheral blood mononuclear cells (PBMCs), sampled at baseline. These receptors were taken from a human donor with classical Hodgkin lymphoma. CDR3s include the opening cysteine and the closing phenylalanine or tryptophan. A D gene is named only where the DNA matches it firmly.

j_call,d_call,v_call,cdr3_aa,cdr3_nt
TRBJ2-7,TRBD2,TRBV18,CASSPGLAGVHEQYF,TGTGCCAGCTCACCCGGACTAGCGGGAGTCCACGAGCAGTACTTC
TRBJ2-2,-,TRBV6-5,CASSYSVPGELFF,TGTGCCAGCAGTTACTCGGTGCCCGGGGAGCTGTTTTTT
TRBJ2-7,TRBD1,TRBV27,CATLRATGAAYEQYF,TGTGCCACCCTACGGGCGACAGGGGCCGCCTACGAGCAGTACTTC
TRBJ2-3,TRBD1,TRBV5-1,CASSLAGQGIWNTQYF,TGCGCCAGCAGCTTGGCTGGACAGGGTATCTGGAATACGCAGTATTTT
TRBJ2-7,TRBD1,TRBV2,CASSARGQGYYEQYF,TGTGCCAGCAGTGCCAGGGGACAGGGCTACTACGAGCAGTACTTC
TRBJ2-1,-,TRBV6-5,CASSYRLNYNEQFF,TGTGCCAGCAGTTACCGTCTCAATTACAATGAGCAGTTCTTC
TRBJ1-1,-,TRBV9,CASSVGDLTGTGAEAFF,TGTGCCAGCAGCGTCGGGGACCTGACAGGAACGGGGGCTGAAGCTTTCTTT
TRBJ2-3,-,TRBV4-1,CASSQVGGLSTDTQYF,TGCGCCAGCAGCCAAGTAGGCGGGCTAAGCACAGATACGCAGTATTTT
TRBJ1-1,-,TRBV19,CASIRSSGGNTEAFF,TGTGCCAGTATTAGGTCCAGCGGAGGGAACACTGAAGCTTTCTTT
TRBJ2-5,-,TRBV7-7,CASSLPRGASEETQYF,TGTGCTAGCAGCCTACCTAGAGGGGCTAGCGAGGAGACCCAGTACTTC